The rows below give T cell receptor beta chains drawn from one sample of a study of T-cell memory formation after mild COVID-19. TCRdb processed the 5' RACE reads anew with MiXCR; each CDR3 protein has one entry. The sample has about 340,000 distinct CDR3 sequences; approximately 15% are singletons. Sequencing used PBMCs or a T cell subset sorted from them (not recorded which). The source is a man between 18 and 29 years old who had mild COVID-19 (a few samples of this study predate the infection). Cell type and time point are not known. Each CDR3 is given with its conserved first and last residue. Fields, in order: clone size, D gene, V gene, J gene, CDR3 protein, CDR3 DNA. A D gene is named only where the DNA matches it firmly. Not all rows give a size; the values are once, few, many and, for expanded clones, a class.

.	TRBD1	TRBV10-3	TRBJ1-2	CATRSHGTGYGNGYTF	TGTGCCACCCGCTCCCACGGGACAGGGTACGGAAATGGCTACACCTTC
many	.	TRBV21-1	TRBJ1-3	CASQGQSSGNTIYF	TGTGCCAGTCAAGGACAGAGCTCTGGAAACACCATATATTTT
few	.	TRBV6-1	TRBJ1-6	CASSDRGLKTLHF	TGTGCCAGCAGTGATAGGGGTTTGAAGACCCTCCACTTT
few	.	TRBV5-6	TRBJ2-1	CASSTVSDGYNEQFF	TGTGCCAGCAGCACTGTGAGCGACGGATACAATGAGCAGTTCTTC
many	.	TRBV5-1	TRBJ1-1	CASSLEGTDTEAFF	TGCGCCAGCAGCTTGGAGGGAACGGACACTGAAGCTTTCTTT
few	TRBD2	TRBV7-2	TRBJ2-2	CASRPGLAAANTGELFF	TGTGCCAGCAGACCGGGACTAGCGGCCGCGAACACCGGGGAGCTGTTTTTT
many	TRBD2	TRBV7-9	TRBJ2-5	CASSLGSGGETQYF	TGTGCCAGCAGCTTAGGGTCGGGAGGAGAGACCCAGTACTTC
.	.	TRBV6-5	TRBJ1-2	CASSITGLKNGYTF	TGTGCCAGCAGTATCACGGGCCTTAAGAATGGCTACACCTTC
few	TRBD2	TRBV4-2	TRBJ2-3	CASSQDFAGGTDTQYF	TGTGCCAGCAGCCAAGATTTTGCGGGGGGGACAGATACGCAGTATTTT
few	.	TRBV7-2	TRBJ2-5	CASSLGIGKTQYF	TGTGCCAGCAGCTTGGGTATAGGGAAGACCCAGTACTTC
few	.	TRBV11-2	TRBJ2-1	CASSATLGELVDEQFF	TGTGCCAGCAGCGCTACTCTCGGGGAACTGGTGGATGAGCAGTTCTTC
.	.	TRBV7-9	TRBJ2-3	CASSSVWGNTDTQYF	TGTGCCAGCAGCTCGGTGTGGGGGAACACAGATACGCAGTATTTT
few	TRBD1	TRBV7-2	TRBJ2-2	CASSVFGTGFTGELFF	TGTGCCAGCAGCGTCTTCGGGACAGGATTCACCGGGGAGCTGTTTTTT
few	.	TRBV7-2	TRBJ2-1	CASSPARQAKQFF	TGTGCCAGCAGCCCCGCTAGGCAGGCAAAGCAGTTCTTC
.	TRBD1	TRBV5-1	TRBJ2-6	CASSSRDSTNVLTF	TGCGCCAGCAGCTCCCGGGACAGCACCAACGTCCTGACTTTC
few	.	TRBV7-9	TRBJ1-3	CASSLALTSGNTIYF	TGTGCCAGCAGCTTAGCTCTGACCTCTGGAAACACCATATATTTT
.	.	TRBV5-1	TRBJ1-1	CASSLAGRENTEAFF	TGCGCCAGCAGCTTGGCAGGACGGGAGAACACTGAAGCTTTCTTT
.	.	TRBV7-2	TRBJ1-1	CASSKGAVAPEAFF	TGTGCCAGCAGCAAGGGCGCAGTGGCCCCTGAAGCTTTCTTT
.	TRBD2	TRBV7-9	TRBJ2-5	CASSLARMSGAQYF	TGTGCCAGCAGCTTAGCTCGGATGAGCGGGGCCCAGTACTTC
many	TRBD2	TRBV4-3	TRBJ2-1	CASSQYLAGGPNFDEQFF	TGCGCCAGCAGCCAATACCTAGCGGGGGGGCCTAACTTCGATGAGCAGTTCTTC
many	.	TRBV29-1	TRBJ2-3	CSVGTRTDTQYF	TGCAGCGTGGGGACTCGCACAGATACGCAGTATTTT
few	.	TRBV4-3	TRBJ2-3	CASSQDRQATQYF	TGCGCCAGCAGCCAAGACCGGCAGGCCACGCAGTATTTT
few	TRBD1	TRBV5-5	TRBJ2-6	CASSSRGTGANVLTF	TGTGCCAGCAGCAGCAGGGGGACTGGGGCCAACGTCCTGACTTTC
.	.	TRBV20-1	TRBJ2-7	CSARSWASSYEQYF	TGCAGTGCCAGAAGTTGGGCCAGCTCCTACGAGCAGTACTTC
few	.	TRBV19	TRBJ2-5	CASSRAPEETQYF	TGTGCCAGTAGTAGAGCCCCCGAGGAGACCCAGTACTTC
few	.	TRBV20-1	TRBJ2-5	CSARSESSVSQYF	TGCAGTGCTAGAAGTGAGAGCTCCGTGTCACAGTACTTC
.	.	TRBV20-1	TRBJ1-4	CSARDILGNEKLFF	TGCAGTGCTAGAGATATCTTAGGCAATGAAAAACTGTTTTTT
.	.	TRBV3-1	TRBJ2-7	CASSQGTPGSEQYF	TGTGCCAGCAGCCAAGGGACTCCGGGGTCCGAGCAGTACTTC
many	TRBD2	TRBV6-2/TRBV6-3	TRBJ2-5	CAANRGVAAYQETQYF	TGTGCCGCCAACCGGGGGGTAGCGGCGTACCAAGAGACCCAGTACTTC